The 16 T cell receptor beta chains reported below all come from one sample, sequenced in a study of cytotoxic CD8 clonotypes in ibrutinib-treated CLL. Profiled with immunoSEQ multiplex PCR; TCRdb holds only in-frame clones, not every one. This sample carries about 92,000 clones, roughly four fifths of them seen once, and the ten largest clones take around 23%. The sequencing here drew on PBMCs, taken after 24 months of ibrutinib treatment. All receptors derive from a human donor with chronic lymphocytic leukemia.

CDR3 coding DNA: TGTGCCAGCAGACGACAGGGCGGGCAGCCCCAGCATTTT. Protein product: CASRRQGGQPQHF. The chain recombines TRBV6-5 with TRBJ1-5; 7 nucleotides align to TRBD1. Looked up from germline, CDR1 is MNHEY and CDR2 is SVGAGI. The CDR3 sequence is 13 residues long. The trim removed 6 bases at V and 7 bases at J, leaving 6 bases unmatched.

The V and J genes are TRBV7-8 and TRBJ1-1, with D perhaps matching TRBD1 (5 bases). Germline V gene lookup returns CDR1 SGHVS and CDR2 FQNEAQ. Deletions cut 3 bases from V and 2 bases from J, with 7 bases between. The CDR3 runs to 13 residues. Written as DNA, the CDR3 is TGTGCCAGCAGCTTCGGACATAACACTGAAGCTTTCTTT. Translated: CASSFGHNTEAFF.

In this sample, this clone turned up a few times. This chain joins TRBV9 and TRBJ2-3; no firm D call. CDR3 length: 15 residues. Germline V gene sequence: CDR1 SGDLS, CDR2 YYNGEE. V dropped 1 base and J dropped 0 bases, with 9 bases sitting between them. The CDR3 here is CASSVSASSTDTQYF. In DNA, the CDR3 is TGTGCCAGCAGCGTATCGGCCTCTAGCACAGATACGCAGTATTTT.

The chain is built from TRBV29-1 and TRBJ1-1; D not resolved. The V and J ends lost 4 bases and 3 bases respectively, with 3 bases between them. This CDR3 is 10 amino acids long. Looked up from germline, CDR1 is SQVTM and CDR2 is ANQGSEA. The CDR3 loop is CSVADTEAFF. In nucleotides, the CDR3 is TGCAGCGTTGCCGACACTGAAGCTTTCTTT.

This clone showed up just once. The chain links TRBV7-8 to TRBJ1-5, with 8 nucleotides matching TRBD1. The junction had 10 bases not matched to a gene; V was cut back by 6 bases and J by 3 bases. The CDR3 is 16 residues long. Germline loops: CDR1 SGHVS, CDR2 FQNEAQ. As DNA, the CDR3 is TGTGCCAGCAGTGGGCCCGGACAGGGACCCAATCAGCCCCAGCATTTT. Amino acid sequence: CASSGPGQGPNQPQHF.

In regard to this clone: One end of the junction does not line up with germline, which may come from a read error. The chain has TRBV5-3 and TRBJ2-5; D is possibly TRBD2 (5 bases). TRBV5-3 is reported as an ORF; its role is uncertain. This CDR3 has 13 residues. The CDR3 sequence is CASSLDGEETQYF. For the CDR3, the DNA is TGTGCCAGCAGCTTAGACGGGGAAGAGACCCAGTACTTC.

This sequence joins TRBV10-1 and TRBJ2-3, with a tentative D call TRBD2 (5 bases). This CDR3 contains 15 residues. V shed 4 bases and J shed 1 base, with 12 bases lying between them. Germline V gives CDR1 WNHNN, CDR2 SYGVQD (reference sequence). CDR3 residues: CASSAQEDRTDTQYF. CDR3 nucleotide sequence: TGCGCCAGCAGTGCCCAGGAGGACCGCACAGATACGCAGTATTTT.

The chain combines TRBV5-1 with TRBJ1-1; possibly TRBD1 for D (5 bases). This CDR3 contains 15 residues. V was shortened by 3 bases and J by 3 bases, with 15 bases between the two germline ends. Germline-derived CDR1 and CDR2 are SGHRS and YFSETQ. The CDR3 coding sequence is TGCGCCAGCAGCTGGGCCGCCGGGGCGGACACTGAAGCTTTCTTT. It is translated as CASSWAAGADTEAFF. Using reference TRBV5-1 and TRBJ1-1 for the parts outside the CDR3, the full variable domain is KAGVTQTPRYLIKTRGQQVTLSCSPISGHRSVSWYQQTPGQGLQFLFEYFSETQRNKGNFPGRFSGRQFSNSRSEMNVSTLELGDSALYLCASSWAAGADTEAFFGQGTRLTVV.

This chain connects TRBV6-6 to TRBJ2-4, with D possibly TRBD2 on 6 matching bases. The CDR3 sequence is 14 residues long. The V gene lost 0 bases and the J gene lost 4 bases, with 7 bases spanning the gap. Germline V gene sequence: CDR1 MNHNY, CDR2 SVGAGI (reference sequence). CDR3: CASSYSGGKNIQYF. CDR3 bases: TGTGCCAGCAGTTACTCTGGGGGGAAAAACATTCAGTACTTC.

The chain couples TRBV6-1 to TRBJ2-7; D assignment may be TRBD1 or TRBD2 (5 bases each). The CDR3 loop spans 12 amino acids. V lost 7 bases, J lost 7 bases, and 14 bases lay in between. Germline lookup yields CDR1 MNHNS and CDR2 SASEGT. The CDR3 region has the DNA TGTGCCAGCACCCCCGGGGCCCTGGAGCAGTACTTC. Residues: CASTPGALEQYF.

This chain connects TRBV5-1 to TRBJ2-7; TRBD1 matches 7 bases. CDR1 and CDR2 (germline): SGHRS, YFSETQ. CDR3 size: 13 residues. The J segment lost 3 bases and the V segment lost 3 bases, leaving 3 bases of the junction unmatched. The CDR3 coding sequence is TGCGCCAGCAGCTCGACAGGGCACTACGAGCAGTACTTC. Its protein is CASSSTGHYEQYF.

The chain is built from TRBV7-3 and TRBJ1-6; D call uncertain. Germline CDR1 is SGHTA and CDR2 is FQGTGA. The CDR3 is made up of 14 amino acids. V lost 2 bases and J 5 bases, leaving 7 bases between the germline ends. The CDR3 nucleotides are TGTGCCAGCAGCTTAGGGAGAGATAATTCACCCCTCCACTTT. Translating gives CASSLGRDNSPLHF.

The J gene is TRBJ2-3, the V gene TRBV25-1; D call uncertain. CDR1 is MGHDK and CDR2 is SYGVNS in the germline V gene. The CDR3 sequence is 14 residues long. Trimming cost V 4 bases and J 4 bases, with 12 bases left between them. In nucleotides, the CDR3 is TGTGCCAGCAGTGCGACTGGCCCCCCAGATACGCAGTATTTT. This translates into CASSATGPPDTQYF. The full variable domain, completed using reference TRBV25-1 and TRBJ2-3, is EADIYQTPRYLVIGTGKKITLECSQTMGHDKMYWYQQDPGMELHLIHYSYGVNSTEKGDLSSESTVSRIRTEHFPLTLESARPSHTSQYLCASSATGPPDTQYFGPGTRLTVL.

V is TRBV9 and J is TRBJ2-2; D not resolved. The germline gives CDR1 SGDLS, CDR2 YYNGEE. CDR3 size: 13 residues. V lost 4 bases, J lost 2 bases, and 6 bases lay in between. The CDR3 loop is CASSHTNTGELFF. Here the CDR3 DNA reads TGTGCCAGCAGCCATACAAACACCGGGGAGCTGTTTTTT. The whole variable domain, filled in from reference TRBV9 and TRBJ2-2, reads DSGVTQTPKHLITATGQRVTLRCSPRSGDLSVYWYQQSLDQGLQFLIQYYNGEERAKGNILERFSAQQFPDLHSELNLSSLELGDSALYFCASSHTNTGELFFGEGSRLTVL.

V and J are TRBV5-1 and TRBJ2-1; D might be TRBD1 or TRBD2, each matching 6 bases. Per the germline V gene, CDR1 is SGHRS and CDR2 is YFSETQ. This CDR3 has 15 amino acids. V was clipped by 5 bases and J by 7 bases, with 19 bases between them. The CDR3 spells CASRLGVQGRNEQFF. In DNA, the CDR3 is TGCGCCAGCAGATTAGGTGTGCAGGGGAGGAATGAGCAGTTCTTC.

This sequence joins TRBV7-9 and TRBJ1-5; D is ambiguous. Germline CDR1 and CDR2: SEHNR and FQNEAQ (reference sequence). Deletions cut 1 base from V and 6 bases from J, with 10 bases between. The CDR3 runs to 14 residues. The CDR3 sequence: CASSLGAEGQPQHF. CDR3 sequence (DNA): TGTGCCAGCAGCTTAGGGGCAGAAGGTCAGCCCCAGCATTTT.